Each of the 13 T cell receptor beta chains below was sequenced from the same sample in a study of beta chain features in type 1 diabetes. Study results and caveats: All four CD4+ subsets from Type 1 diabetes patients carried moderately but significantly shorter TCRB CDR3s.

Antigens for these TCRs are unknown. As every portion of the isolated RNA was reverse transcribed, the sequencing read expressed TCRB transcripts. The protocol was immunoSEQ multiplex PCR, while the TCRdb copy is restricted to in-frame clones and leaves out a portion. This sample yields 550,000 to 850,000 clones, of which 13% are seen a single time; around 0.022% belongs to the top ten. Sequencing was done on a sample of naive CD4+ T cells from blood. The receptors stem from a man younger than 35 with type 1 diabetes.

The CDR3 region is CASSIGEPNYGYTF. The DNA of the CDR3 is TGTGCCAGTAGTATAGGCGAACCTAACTATGGCTACACCTTC. The chain combines TRBV19 with TRBJ1-2, with D uncertain. CDR1 and CDR2 (germline): LNHDA, SQIVND (reference sequence). The V and J ends lost 1 base and 0 bases respectively, with 6 bases between them. This CDR3 spans 14 amino acids.

This rearrangement joins TRBV28 to TRBJ2-5, with 7 bases that match TRBD2. Germline CDR1 is MDHEN and CDR2 is SYDVKM. The CDR3 is 15 amino acids. The V gene end was trimmed by 7 bases and the J gene end by 0 bases; junction bases not matched to a gene: 8. The CDR3 reads CASTWEGIDQETQYF. The CDR3 region has the DNA TGTGCCAGCACCTGGGAGGGAATAGACCAAGAGACCCAGTACTTC.

This clone was detected only a few times. The chain is built from TRBV11-2 and TRBJ1-1; 9 bases are shared with TRBD1. The germline CDR1 and CDR2 sequences are SGHAT and FQNNGV. This CDR3 is 14 amino acids long. The ends lost 5 bases at V and 5 bases at J; junction bases unmatched: 6. The CDR3 DNA is TGTGCCAGCAGCGAAAGGGACAGGGTAACTGAAGCTTTCTTT. It translates to CASSERDRVTEAFF.

The sample holds a few counts of this clone. The rearrangement links TRBV9 to TRBJ1-1, with a possible D match to TRBD1 (5 bases). The CDR3 has 14 residues. V was clipped by 4 bases and J by 11 bases, with 21 bases between them. Germline V CDR1 and CDR2: SGDLS, YYNGEE. The DNA of the CDR3 is TGTGCCAGCAGCTTGCAGGGTAGTTCGCCTGGGGCTTTCTTT. The encoded protein is CASSLQGSSPGAFF.

The chain joins TRBV13 to TRBJ1-1; D gene uncertain. The CDR3 has 15 residues. The germline V gene encodes CDR1 PRHDT and CDR2 FYEKMQ (reference sequence). Trimming took off 0 bases at V and 0 bases at J, with 8 bases between the two ends. The CDR3 bases are TGTGCCAGCAGCTTAGGCCTCGGTATGAACACTGAAGCTTTCTTT. This translates into CASSLGLGMNTEAFF.

This clone was seen a handful of times. This chain uses TRBV18 with TRBJ1-5; 9 nucleotides align to TRBD1. Germline CDR1 reads KGHSH; CDR2 reads LQKENI. The CDR3 contains 15 residues. Trimming at V came to 5 bases and at J to 6 bases, leaving 8 bases not matched to a gene. The CDR3 sequence is CASSSDRGTGQPQHF. Written as DNA, the CDR3 is TGTGCCAGCTCATCGGACAGGGGCACTGGTCAGCCCCAGCATTTT.

The CDR3: CASSLDLEGADTQYF. Here the CDR3 DNA reads TGTGCCAGCAGCTTAGATCTGGAGGGGGCAGATACGCAGTATTTT. The chain uses TRBV11-2 and TRBJ2-3; D possibly uses TRBD1 or TRBD2 (6 bases each). Trimming pared 0 bases from V and 4 bases from J, leaving 11 bases between. CDR3 length equals 15 residues. CDR1 SGHAT and CDR2 FQNNGV come from the germline V gene.

The chain links TRBV7-4 to TRBJ2-5; D gene ambiguous. Germline assignment: CDR1 SGHVT and CDR2 SQSDAQ. The CDR3 has 13 amino acids. V was shortened by 3 bases and J by 5 bases, with 10 bases between the two germline ends. CDR3 sequence reads: CASSFQGRETQYF. DNA of the CDR3: TGTGCCAGCAGCTTCCAAGGGCGGGAGACCCAGTACTTC.

This clone turned up a few times. The V gene is TRBV13, the J gene TRBJ2-1; no definite D call. This CDR3 has 11 residues. V lost 5 bases and J lost 9, with 8 bases in between. The V gene's germline CDR1 is PRHDT and CDR2 FYEKMQ (reference sequence). The CDR3 loop is CASSIRSEQFF. DNA of the CDR3: TGTGCCAGCAGCATAAGGAGTGAGCAGTTCTTC.

CDR3 DNA: TGCAGCGTTCCTCTTTCGGGGCTGGAAGGAAACACCATATATTTT. This sequence encodes CSVPLSGLEGNTIYF. The genes are TRBV29-1 and TRBJ1-3; possibly TRBD1 for D (5 bases). This CDR3 comprises 15 residues. The germline V gene has CDR1 SQVTM and CDR2 ANQGSEA. V gave up 5 bases and J gave up 4 bases, with 18 bases separating them.

The chain has TRBV9 and TRBJ2-1; D gene unclear. The germline CDR1 and CDR2 sequences are SGDLS and YYNGEE. The length of the CDR3 is 14 residues. V lost 2 bases to trimming and J lost 3 bases, with 9 bases between them. CDR3 nucleotide sequence: TGTGCCAGCAGCGTTCAGACCAGCTACAATGAGCAGTTCTTC. Encoded protein: CASSVQTSYNEQFF.

The chain has TRBV6-5 and TRBJ1-2; D uncertain. CDR3 size: 16 residues. Trimming left V 3 bases short and J 0 bases short, with 14 bases between. Germline values: CDR1 MNHEY, CDR2 SVGAGI. CDR3 region: CASSYWLDGSNYGYTF. The CDR3 DNA is TGTGCCAGCAGTTATTGGTTGGACGGATCTAACTATGGCTACACCTTC.

The rearrangement uses TRBV11-2 and TRBJ1-2; D possibly corresponds to TRBD1 (5 bases). CDR1 and CDR2 (germline): SGHAT, FQNNGV. Deletions cut 2 bases from V and 4 bases from J, with 17 bases between. CDR3 length: 16 residues. CDR3 loop: CASSLSDGQGVYGYTF. The CDR3 nucleotides are TGTGCCAGCAGCTTATCAGACGGGCAGGGCGTCTATGGCTACACCTTC.